These T cell receptor beta chains were read from a single sample in a study of cytomegalovirus exposure and HLA in healthy donors. The data were produced by immunoSEQ multiplex PCR, yet TCRdb's version contains in-frame clones alone and is incomplete. The sample has 100,000 to 150,000 clones. The specimen was PBMCs. The receptors come from a young man in good health and CMV-seronegative. The CDR3 runs from the conserved cysteine through the conserved F or W. D genes are given only for firm matches.

V	J	D	CDR3	DNA
TRBV5-1	TRBJ2-1	-	CASRTGDSSYNEQFF	TGCGCCAGCAGGACAGGAGATAGCTCCTACAATGAGCAGTTCTTC
TRBV4-2	TRBJ1-5	-	CASSLSGSNQPQHF	TGTGCCAGCAGCCTATCCGGGAGCAATCAGCCCCAGCATTTT
TRBV6-5	TRBJ1-5	-	CASSAKAGGNQPQHF	TGTGCCAGCAGCGCGAAGGCGGGGGGCAATCAGCCCCAGCATTTT
TRBV5-1	TRBJ2-7	-	CASSLAPGTYEQYF	TGCGCCAGCAGCTTGGCCCCAGGGACCTACGAGCAGTACTTC
TRBV7-3	TRBJ2-4	TRBD1	CASSAGTGGKGIQYF	TGTGCCAGCAGCGCCGGGACAGGGGGAAAGGGGATTCAGTACTTC
TRBV6-6	TRBJ2-2	-	CASSLATSHTGELFF	TGTGCCAGCAGCCTCGCGACTAGTCACACCGGGGAGCTGTTTTTT
TRBV27	TRBJ1-1	TRBD1	CASSLRGGQAFF	TGTGCCAGCAGTTTACGAGGGGGCCAAGCTTTCTTT
TRBV12-5	TRBJ1-1	-	CASGSSPSEAFF	TGTGCTAGTGGTTCCAGTCCCTCCGAAGCTTTCTTT
TRBV6-1	TRBJ2-7	TRBD2	CALAGGVRGYEQYF	TGTGCCCTAGCCGGGGGGGTGAGGGGGTACGAGCAGTACTTC
TRBV27	TRBJ2-5	-	CASSGRGRQYQETQYF	TGTGCCAGCAGTGGTCGAGGCAGACAGTACCAAGAGACCCAGTACTTC
TRBV5-1	TRBJ2-1	TRBD2	CASSPGWGGNNEQFF	TGCGCCAGCAGCCCGGGTTGGGGGGGTAACAATGAGCAGTTCTTC
TRBV9	TRBJ2-1	TRBD2	CASSPRGRTSGESEQFF	TGTGCCAGCAGCCCCAGAGGGAGGACTAGCGGCGAAAGTGAGCAGTTCTTC
TRBV6-1	TRBJ2-7	-	CAGREGGYEQYF	TGTGCCGGACGGGAAGGAGGGTACGAGCAGTACTTC
TRBV6-6	TRBJ1-1	-	CASSYSTAGNTEAFF	TGTGCCAGCAGTTACTCGACGGCAGGGAACACTGAAGCTTTCTTT
TRBV5-6	TRBJ1-5	-	CASSLGVTERQPQHF	TGTGCCAGCAGCTTGGGGGTTACGGAGAGACAGCCCCAGCATTTT
TRBV6-6	TRBJ1-5	-	CASGPGTRHQPQHF	TGTGCCAGCGGACCCGGGACTCGGCATCAGCCCCAGCATTTT
TRBV5-1	TRBJ2-1	-	CASSLSRDEEQFF	TGCGCCAGCAGCTTGAGCAGGGATGAAGAGCAGTTCTTC
TRBV6-1	TRBJ1-3	TRBD1	CASSALGQRGTIYF	TGTGCCAGCAGTGCCTTGGGACAGAGAGGCACCATATATTTT
TRBV10-3	TRBJ1-2	TRBD1	CAILNTGVVNYGYTF	TGTGCCATCTTAAATACAGGGGTCGTTAACTATGGCTACACCTTC
TRBV7-9	TRBJ2-7	TRBD1	CASSLKGQGASYEQYF	TGTGCCAGCAGCTTAAAGGGGCAGGGGGCTTCCTACGAGCAGTACTTC
TRBV9	TRBJ2-3	-	CASSPGSESTDTQYF	TGTGCCAGCAGCCCGGGTTCCGAAAGCACAGATACGCAGTATTTT
TRBV10-3	TRBJ2-7	-	CAISKNRDTLYEQYF	TGTGCCATCAGTAAGAACCGGGACACCTTATACGAGCAGTACTTC
TRBV11-2	TRBJ2-1	-	CASSLLGIDNNEQFF	TGTGCCAGCAGCCTACTTGGTATTGACAACAATGAGCAGTTCTTC
TRBV6-1	TRBJ2-7	-	CASSEAVSGEQYF	TGTGCCAGCAGTGAAGCGGTCTCCGGCGAGCAGTACTTC
TRBV7-8	TRBJ2-7	-	CASSFEGFYEQYF	TGTGCCAGCAGCTTTGAGGGATTCTACGAGCAGTACTTC
TRBV5-6	TRBJ1-1	-	CASRPTRREGEAFF	TGTGCCAGCAGACCCACAAGGCGGGAGGGTGAAGCTTTCTTT
TRBV6-5	TRBJ1-5	-	CASSYGSPYSNQPQHF	TGTGCCAGCAGTTACGGGAGTCCTTATAGCAATCAGCCCCAGCATTTT
TRBV5-1	TRBJ2-7	TRBD1	CASSSAGGQPYEQYF	TGCGCCAGCAGCTCAGCTGGGGGACAGCCTTACGAGCAGTACTTC
TRBV30	TRBJ1-3	-	CAWSPGLANTIYF	TGTGCCTGGAGCCCGGGACTGGCTAACACCATATATTTT
TRBV7-2	TRBJ2-1	TRBD2	CASSRAGGKNEQFF	TGTGCCAGCAGCCGAGCGGGGGGTAAGAATGAGCAGTTCTTC
TRBV4-1	TRBJ1-2	TRBD1	CASSQDRLGLTGVGSRGYTF	TGCGCCAGCAGCCAAGATAGGTTGGGGTTGACAGGGGTCGGATCGAGGGGCTACACCTTC
TRBV15	TRBJ1-2	-	CATAHGGDGYTF	TGTGCCACCGCGCACGGGGGAGATGGCTACACCTTC
TRBV4-2	TRBJ1-2	TRBD1	CASSQQQGWGYTF	TGTGCCAGCAGCCAACAACAGGGGTGGGGCTACACCTTC